Below are 12 T cell receptor beta chains sequenced from a single sample in a study of T cell clones after liver transplantation. Clones were sequenced by immunoSEQ multiplex PCR, and TCRdb holds only the in-frame ones, with some missing. The sample shows nearly 45,000 clones, about 86% of them seen only once. Here the sequenced sample was CD4+ T cells from blood, taken 24 months after liver transplant. The receptors were gathered from a human patient who received a liver transplant. Some T cells may be graft donor cells.

V and J are TRBV4-2 and TRBJ1-2; perhaps TRBD1 as D (5 bases). Looked up from germline, CDR1 is LGHNA and CDR2 is YNFKEQ. CDR3 size: 13 residues. V shed 4 bases and J shed 4 bases, with 10 bases lying between them. The chain's CDR3 is CASSPQVPYGYTF. The CDR3 region has the DNA TGTGCCAGCAGCCCACAGGTTCCCTATGGCTACACCTTC.

The V and J genes are TRBV19 and TRBJ2-3, with 7 bases aligning to TRBD2. J gave up 14 bases and V 5 bases, and 10 bases lay outside the gene matches. The CDR3 is made up of 12 amino acids. Germline-derived CDR1 and CDR2 are LNHDA and SQIVND (reference sequence). CDR3 sequence (DNA): TGTGCCAGTAGTGTGGTCGCGGGAGAGTGGTATTTT. Translated, it gives CASSVVAGEWYF.

This clone has a single count. V gene TRBV10-3 combines with J gene TRBJ1-5, with D unresolved. Looked up from germline, CDR1 is ENHRY and CDR2 is SYGVKD. Trimming pared 10 bases from V and 3 bases from J, leaving 19 bases between. The CDR3 totals 15 residues. The CDR3 DNA sequence: TGTGCCACTACTGACGTGGCCGTCGACAATCAGCCCCAGCATTTT. It codes for CATTDVAVDNQPQHF.

This chain joins TRBV4-3 and TRBJ2-7; TRBD2 matches at 13 bases. Per germline, CDR1 LGHNA and CDR2 YSLEER. The CDR3 sequence is 17 residues long. V dropped 4 bases and J dropped 5; count of bases not matched to a gene: 11. CDR3 residues: CASSLSPGGLAGNEQYF. The CDR3 DNA reads TGCGCCAGCAGCCTTTCACCCGGGGGACTAGCGGGGAACGAGCAGTACTTC.

This chain connects TRBV29-1 to TRBJ1-5; 7 positions agree with TRBD1. CDR3 length: 14 residues. The V segment lost 7 bases and the J segment 5 bases; nucleotides outside the gene matches: 11. Germline loops: CDR1 SQVTM, CDR2 ANQGSEA. CDR3 nucleotides: TGCAGCGCGCTCCTACGGGACAGCTATCAGCCCCAGCATTTT. Its protein is CSALLRDSYQPQHF.

V and J are TRBV5-5 and TRBJ2-7, with D possibly TRBD2 on 6 matching bases. This CDR3 contains 15 residues. V was trimmed by 4 bases and J by 3 bases, leaving 17 bases between them. Germline assignment: CDR1 SGHKS and CDR2 YYEKEE (reference sequence). CDR3 region: CASSHRGGGNYEQYF. CDR3 sequence (DNA): TGTGCCAGCAGCCACCGGGGAGGTGGTAACTACGAGCAGTACTTC.

The chain links TRBV7-6 to TRBJ1-3; D gene uncertain. V lost 6 bases, J lost 2 bases, and 8 bases lay in between. This CDR3 comprises 13 residues. Looked up from germline, CDR1 is SGHVS and CDR2 is FNYEAQ. The CDR3 loop reads CASRQVAGNTIYF. The CDR3 DNA follows: TGTGCCAGCAGACAAGTCGCTGGAAACACCATATATTTT. The full variable domain, its missing parts supplied by reference TRBV7-6 and TRBJ1-3, is GAGVSQSPRYKVTKRGQDVALRCDPISGHVSLYWYRQALGQGPEFLTYFNYEAQQDKSGLPNDRFSAERPEGSISTLTIQRTEQRDSAMYRCASRQVAGNTIYFGEGSWLTVV.

This chain uses TRBV6-5 with TRBJ1-1, with D tentatively TRBD1 (5 bases). V was clipped by 0 bases and J by 5 bases, with 13 bases between them. Per germline, CDR1 MNHEY and CDR2 SVGAGI. The CDR3 covers 15 residues. The CDR3 DNA is TGTGCCAGCAGTTACTCGGCTCAGGGAAGGACTGAAGCTTTCTTT. Residues: CASSYSAQGRTEAFF.

The V call is TRBV19, the J call TRBJ2-2, with D possibly TRBD1 on 5 matching bases. Germline values: CDR1 LNHDA, CDR2 SQIVND (reference sequence). The CDR3 runs 14 residues. The V end was cut by 6 bases, the J end by 1 base, with 9 bases between. As DNA, the CDR3 is TGTGCCAGTAGAGAACAGGAGAACACCGGGGAGCTGTTTTTT. Residues: CASREQENTGELFF.

The gene calls are TRBV5-1 and TRBJ2-1; TRBD1 agrees at 7 bases. The trim removed 0 bases at V and 6 bases at J, leaving 6 bases unmatched. Germline V gene data show CDR1 as SGHRS and CDR2 as YFSETQ. This CDR3 contains 15 residues. CDR3 bases: TGCGCCAGCAGCTTGGACTTACAGGGGTCCAATGAGCAGTTCTTC. Amino acid sequence: CASSLDLQGSNEQFF. Supplemented by reference TRBV5-1 and TRBJ2-1, the full variable domain reads KAGVTQTPRYLIKTRGQQVTLSCSPISGHRSVSWYQQTPGQGLQFLFEYFSETQRNKGNFPGRFSGRQFSNSRSEMNVSTLELGDSALYLCASSLDLQGSNEQFFGPGTRLTVL.

The sample holds one count of this clone. The rearrangement links TRBV7-2 to TRBJ1-5, with D uncertain. Trimming stripped 7 bases from V and 7 bases from J, with 11 bases between. This CDR3 has 12 residues. Germline-derived CDR1 and CDR2 are SGHTA and FQGNSA. CDR3: CASTYSGQPQHF. The CDR3, as DNA: TGTGCCAGCACCTATAGCGGACAGCCCCAGCATTTT.

The rearrangement links TRBV2 to TRBJ1-1; D is unclear. The CDR3 contains 15 residues. The germline CDR1 and CDR2 sequences are SNHLY and FYNNEI. Trimming left V 5 bases short and J 1 base short, with 14 bases between. CDR3 sequence (DNA): TGTGCCAGCAGTTCTCCGGGAATAGGGAACACTGAAGCTTTCTTT. This sequence encodes CASSSPGIGNTEAFF.